This T cell receptor (beta chain) was observed in a study of vaccination and CD4 T cells after COVID-19. About the study: The convalescents, six males and four females, included two who were Hispanic.

Treatment indicated: roughly ten-day PBMC culture with coronavirus spike peptide pools or control peptides (ViraFEST assay). ViraFEST expanded antigen-specific T cells with peptide pools, then sequenced TCRs. Half-medium changes with fresh IL-2 medium occurred on days 3 and 7. With the Oncomine TCR Beta short-read assay, DNA from cultured CD4+ T cells was sequenced. TCRdb passed the PCR reads through MiXCR, listing each CDR3 protein once. The sample shows 15,000 to 20,000 distinct CDR3 sequences, approximately 60% of them seen only once. With 8 bases clipped from V and 3 bases from J, the junction kept 3 bases outside the gene matches. This CDR3 spans 13 amino acids. The germline V gene encodes CDR1 MNHEY and CDR2 SVGEGT. A remark on this clonotype: Its target is not known.

The sequence was collected from a human donor who had recovered from COVID-19. The rearrangement links TRBV6-2 or TRBV6-3 to TRBJ1-5; 8 positions agree with TRBD1. This material consisted of CD4+ T cells from blood, cultured in vitro, taken after SARS-CoV-2 vaccination. The CDR3 DNA reads as TGTGCCAGCGGGGACAGGTTCAATCAGCCCCAGCATTTT. It translates to CASGDRFNQPQHF.